What follows is one TCR beta chain and its context. Per the germline V gene, CDR1 is SGDLS and CDR2 is YYNGEE. The CDR3 is 14 residues long. V lost 5 bases and J 1 base, leaving 12 bases between the germline ends. In the original processing: Nucleated cell number was recorded as an estimate derived from reference gene primer amplification. Repertoires were generated with immunoSEQ multiplex PCR, while TCRdb's copy carries only in-frame clones and drops some. The V and J calls and clone size come from that table; D and trimming were worked out from the DNA. The table records 300,000 to 450,000 clones, 85% of them present only once. The sample belongs to a study of blood T cell repertoires in COVID-19. Turning to the study itself: Sites in the United States, Italy and Spain provided acute and convalescent COVID-19 samples. Sample material is recorded as cDNA or gDNA derived from T cells, B-cell-depleted T cells, or PBMCs.

Sequenced material: peripheral blood. This TCR came from a woman aged 18 to 35 with acute or convalescent COVID-19. The chain has TRBV9 and TRBJ2-5, with a weak D call TRBD1 (5 bases). In DNA form, the CDR3 reads TGTGCCAGCAGGGACACAGGAGTCCAAGAGACCCAGTACTTC. Its protein is CASRDTGVQETQYF.